This paragraph covers one T cell receptor (beta chain) sequence. Germline V gene data show CDR1 as SNHLY and CDR2 as FYNNEI. The CDR3 loop spans 13 amino acids. The V end lost 8 bases, the J end lost 6 bases, and 14 bases lay between the germline ends. PCR primers comprised 60 Vbeta and 13 Jbeta primers. Sequenced by immunoSEQ multiplex PCR; TCRdb stores in-frame clones only, minus some. The table records around 99,000 clones, approximately 79% of them present only once. This sample is part of a study of cytomegalovirus exposure and HLA in healthy donors. The sequence was obtained from a woman in her 40s in good health and CMV-seropositive. The sequencing input was PBMCs. This rearrangement joins TRBV2 to TRBJ1-5; D unclear. Written as DNA, the CDR3 is TGTGCCAGCTCCGGGCCCGAGGGTCAGCCCCAGCATTTT. Protein sequence: CASSGPEGQPQHF.